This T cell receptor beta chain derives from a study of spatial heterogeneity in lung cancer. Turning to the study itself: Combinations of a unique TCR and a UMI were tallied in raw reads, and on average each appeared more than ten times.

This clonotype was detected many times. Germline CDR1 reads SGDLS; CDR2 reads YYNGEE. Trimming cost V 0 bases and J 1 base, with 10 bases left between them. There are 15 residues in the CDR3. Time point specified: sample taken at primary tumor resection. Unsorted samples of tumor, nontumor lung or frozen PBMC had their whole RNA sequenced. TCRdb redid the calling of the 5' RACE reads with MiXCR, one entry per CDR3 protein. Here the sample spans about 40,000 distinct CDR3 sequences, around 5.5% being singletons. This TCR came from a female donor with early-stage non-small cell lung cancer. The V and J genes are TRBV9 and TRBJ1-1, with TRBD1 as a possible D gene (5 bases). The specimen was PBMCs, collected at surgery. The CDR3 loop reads CASSVVGHPNTEAFF. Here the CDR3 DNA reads TGTGCCAGCAGCGTAGTGGGGCACCCGAACACTGAAGCTTTCTTT.